The clone carrying this T cell receptor beta chain was seen repeatedly, ten times or more. Its antigen is undetermined. This record comes from a study of molecular identifiers for immune sequencing clone quantification. The overall study: Replicate experiments divided RNA from about 21,000 or 97,000 naive CD8 cells into five parts and sequenced four. Whole-study results and caveats: Among effectors, clones above 20 RNA copies held over 98% of molecules; among naive cells, under 1%.

The CDR3 is 15 residues long. Deletions cut 1 base from V and 6 bases from J, with 15 bases between. Germline values: CDR1 SGHTA, CDR2 FQGTGA. Previously described methods and listed TCR primers were employed for the bulk TCR libraries. TCRdb itself ran the PCR reads through MiXCR, one entry per CDR3 protein. Here the sample spans about half a million distinct CDR3 sequences, over 20% being singletons. The authors gated naive CD8 T cells as CD8+CD4-CCR7+CD45RA+ for sorting. Sample: naive CD8+ T cells from blood, with Jurkat cell RNA spiked in. The sample's subset: FACS-sorted CD8+CD4-CCR7+CD45RA+ naive T cells. The chain combines TRBV7-3 with TRBJ1-1, with D hard to call. This receptor was taken from a human donor in good health. Some libraries in this study had Jurkat cell RNA spiked in. The CDR3 DNA sequence: TGTGCCAGCAGCTTAATTGGGGATTGGAAATCTGAAGCTTTCTTT. It encodes CASSLIGDWKSEAFF.